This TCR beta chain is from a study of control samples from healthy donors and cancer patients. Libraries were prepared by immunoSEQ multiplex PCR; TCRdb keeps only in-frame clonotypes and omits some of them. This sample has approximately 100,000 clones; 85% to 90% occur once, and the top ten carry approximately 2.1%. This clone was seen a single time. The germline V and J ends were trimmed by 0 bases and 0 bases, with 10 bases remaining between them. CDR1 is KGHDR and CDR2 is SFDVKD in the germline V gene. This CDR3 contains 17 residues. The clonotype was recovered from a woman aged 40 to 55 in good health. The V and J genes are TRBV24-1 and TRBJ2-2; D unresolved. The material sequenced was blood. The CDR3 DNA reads TGTGCCACCAGTGATTTGTCGCCAGCTGCGAACACCGGGGAGCTGTTTTTT. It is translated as CATSDLSPAANTGELFF.